This T cell receptor beta chain originates from a study of blood T cell repertoires in COVID-19. Study information: Collection of acute and convalescent COVID-19 samples took place in the United States, Italy and Spain. T cells, B-cell-depleted T cells, or PBMCs provided the cDNA or gDNA that served as material.

In the study's own analysis: Counts of nucleated cells, estimated from reference gene primer amplification, were obtained. Produced via immunoSEQ multiplex PCR; TCRdb's table is partial and in-frame only. The DNA was the basis for D and trimming; V, J and clone size are from that table. The sample shows approximately 210,000 clones, approximately 85% of them seen only once. Source material: peripheral blood. The sequence was collected from a woman in her 70s with active or convalescent COVID-19.

CDR3 in amino acids: CASSFSSGLYNEQFF. In nucleotides, the CDR3 is TGTGCCAGCAGTTTTTCTAGCGGCCTTTACAATGAGCAGTTCTTC. The gene calls are TRBV6-2 or TRBV6-3 and TRBJ2-1; 7 bases are shared with TRBD2. The CDR3 loop spans 15 amino acids. Germline V gene sequence: CDR1 MNHEY, CDR2 SVGEGT. Losses at the gene ends were 4 bases for V and 4 bases for J; bases not matched to a gene: 7.